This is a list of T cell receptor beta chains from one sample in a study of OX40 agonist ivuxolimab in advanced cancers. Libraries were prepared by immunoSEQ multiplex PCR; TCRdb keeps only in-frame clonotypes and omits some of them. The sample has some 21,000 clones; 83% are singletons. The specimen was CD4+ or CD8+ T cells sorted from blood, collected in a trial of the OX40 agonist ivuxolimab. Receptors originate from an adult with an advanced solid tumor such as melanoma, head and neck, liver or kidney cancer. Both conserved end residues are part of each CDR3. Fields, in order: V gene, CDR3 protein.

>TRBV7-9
CASSLGGTGELFF
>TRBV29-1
CSVGWTSIEGELFF
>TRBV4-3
CASSPGTRLYLRGEQYF
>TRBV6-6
CASSPVKNGIYEQYF
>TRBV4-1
CASSTGGQETQYF
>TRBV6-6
CASSLQGARTGELFF
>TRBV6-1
CASSESSRRTNSPLHF
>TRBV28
CASSFATVYYGYTF
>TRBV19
CASTYNYGYTF
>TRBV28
CASSFWGVPSSYEQYF
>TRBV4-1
CASSQAGLAVPYEQYF
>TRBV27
CASSTDIAGGRETQYF